The rows below give T cell receptor beta chains drawn from one sample of a study of CD4 T cells in relation to SARS-CoV-2 and coronaviruses. Assay: immunoSEQ multiplex PCR; the TCRdb copy retains only in-frame clones and omits some. The table records about 37,000 clones, approximately 86% of them present only once. These TCRs' antigens remain unknown. The sequenced sample was naive CD4+ T cells from PBMCs, cultured in vitro. The source is an adult with COVID-19. CDR3s include the opening cysteine and the closing phenylalanine or tryptophan. A D gene is named only where the DNA matches it firmly. Some rows have no size entry. The others give once, few or many, or a class for an expanded clone.

clone size	J gene	D gene	V gene	CDR3 DNA	CDR3 protein
-	TRBJ1-2	TRBD1	TRBV6-5	TGTGCCAGCAGTTTAGGACAGGGGATTTATGGCTACACCTTC	CASSLGQGIYGYTF
once	TRBJ2-1	TRBD2	TRBV5-4	TGTGCCAGCAGCTCGGCGACTAGCGGGAATAAAAATGAGCAGTTCTTC	CASSSATSGNKNEQFF
-	TRBJ2-3	-	TRBV5-1	TGCGCCAGCAGCTTGTCAGGGACGAGCACAGATACGCAGTATTTT	CASSLSGTSTDTQYF
few	TRBJ2-2	-	TRBV29-1	TGCAGCTCCCGAGGGGACACCGGGGAGCTGTTTTTT	CSSRGDTGELFF
-	TRBJ2-7	-	TRBV5-4	TGTGCCAGCAGCTCAACCTACGAGCAGTACTTC	CASSSTYEQYF
-	TRBJ2-7	-	TRBV7-9	TGTGCCAGCGCCGTAAAGGGAGCCTACGAGCAGTACTTC	CASAVKGAYEQYF
-	TRBJ1-2	-	TRBV19	TGTGCCAGTAGTAAGTGGGCCGCCTACGGTTCGTATGGCTACACCTTC	CASSKWAAYGSYGYTF
-	TRBJ1-2	-	TRBV28	TGTGCCAGCAGACCTCCCGACAGGATAATCTATGGCTACACCTTC	CASRPPDRIIYGYTF
-	TRBJ2-7	-	TRBV27	TGTGCCAGTAGCCAAGACAGGTCTTTCTACGAGCAGTACTTC	CASSQDRSFYEQYF
-	TRBJ2-7	-	TRBV5-6	TGTGCCAGCAGCAGCACTAGGGGCGAGCAGTACTTC	CASSSTRGEQYF
-	TRBJ2-7	TRBD1	TRBV6-5	TGTGCCAGCAGTCGGGGTGGACAGGGCGGCAACGAGCAGTACTTC	CASSRGGQGGNEQYF
once	TRBJ1-1	-	TRBV7-2	TGTGCCAGCAGCTTAGAGACAGGAACTGAAGCTTTCTTT	CASSLETGTEAFF
few	TRBJ1-2	TRBD1	TRBV27	TGTGCCAGCAGTTCCGCCTCCGGGACAGGGTACTATGGCTACACCTTC	CASSSASGTGYYGYTF
-	TRBJ2-7	-	TRBV5-1	TGCGCCAGCAGCCAAGGACACGCAAGTTTTGAGCAGTACTTC	CASSQGHASFEQYF
-	TRBJ2-3	-	TRBV28	TGTGCCAGCAGTTTTTTGGAGGCGAGGATAGATACGCAGTATTTT	CASSFLEARIDTQYF
-	TRBJ2-2	TRBD2	TRBV27	TGTGCCAGCAGTTTACTCAGCGGGATCGGCACCGGGGAGCTGTTTTTT	CASSLLSGIGTGELFF
-	TRBJ1-1	-	TRBV10-3	TGTGCCATCAGGGACAGCGAGCAGGTTTTCTTT	CAIRDSEQVFF